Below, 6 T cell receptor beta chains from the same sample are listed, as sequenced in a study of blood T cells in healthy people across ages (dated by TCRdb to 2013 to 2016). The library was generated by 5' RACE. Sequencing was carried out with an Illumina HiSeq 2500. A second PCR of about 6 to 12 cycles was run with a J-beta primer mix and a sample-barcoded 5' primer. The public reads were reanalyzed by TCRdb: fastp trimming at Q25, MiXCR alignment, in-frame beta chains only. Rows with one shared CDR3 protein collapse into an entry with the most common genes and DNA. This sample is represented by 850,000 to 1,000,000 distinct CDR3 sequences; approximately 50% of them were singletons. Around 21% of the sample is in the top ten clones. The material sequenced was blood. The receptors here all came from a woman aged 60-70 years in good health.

The DNA of the CDR3 is TGTGCCAGCACCACACACCCGGGACTAGATGCCGAGCAGTACTTC. This translates into CASTTHPGLDAEQYF. The V gene is TRBV28, the J gene TRBJ2-5; 8 nucleotides align to TRBD2. The J call is in doubt because the DNA end fits TRBJ2-7 better. The CDR3 extends over 15 amino acids. CDR1 is MDHEN, CDR2 SYDVKM, per germline.

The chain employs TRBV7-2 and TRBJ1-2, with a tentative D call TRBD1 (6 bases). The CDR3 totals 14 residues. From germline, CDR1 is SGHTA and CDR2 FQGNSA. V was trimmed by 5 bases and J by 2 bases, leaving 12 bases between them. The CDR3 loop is CASSADRTNYGYTF. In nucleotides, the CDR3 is TGTGCCAGCAGCGCCGACAGGACAAACTATGGCTACACCTTC.

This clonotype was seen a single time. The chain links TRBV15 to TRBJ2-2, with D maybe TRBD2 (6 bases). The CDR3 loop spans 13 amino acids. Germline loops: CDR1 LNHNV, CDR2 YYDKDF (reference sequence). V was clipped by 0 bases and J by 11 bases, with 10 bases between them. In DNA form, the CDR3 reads TGTGCCACCAGCAGAGATCTCGGGGGAGAGCTGTTTTTT. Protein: CATSRDLGGELFF.

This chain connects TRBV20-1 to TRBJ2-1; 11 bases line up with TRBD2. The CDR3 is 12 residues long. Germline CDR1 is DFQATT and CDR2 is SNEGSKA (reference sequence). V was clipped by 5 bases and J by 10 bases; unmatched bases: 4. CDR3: CSAPTSGTEQFF. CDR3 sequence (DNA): TGCAGTGCTCCGACTAGCGGGACGGAGCAGTTCTTC.

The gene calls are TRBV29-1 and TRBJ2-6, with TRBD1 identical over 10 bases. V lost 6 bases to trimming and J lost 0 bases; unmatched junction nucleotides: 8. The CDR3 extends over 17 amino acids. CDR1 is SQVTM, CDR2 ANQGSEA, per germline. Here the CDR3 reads CSVAPTGGYSGANVLTF. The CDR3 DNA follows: TGCAGCGTCGCCCCGACAGGGGGCTACTCTGGGGCCAACGTCCTGACTTTC. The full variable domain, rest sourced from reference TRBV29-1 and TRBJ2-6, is SAVISQKPSRDICQRGTSLTIQCQVDSQVTMMFWYRQQPGQSLTLIATANQGSEATYESGFVIDKFPISRPNLTFSTLTVSNMSPEDSSIYLCSVAPTGGYSGANVLTFGAGSRLTVL.

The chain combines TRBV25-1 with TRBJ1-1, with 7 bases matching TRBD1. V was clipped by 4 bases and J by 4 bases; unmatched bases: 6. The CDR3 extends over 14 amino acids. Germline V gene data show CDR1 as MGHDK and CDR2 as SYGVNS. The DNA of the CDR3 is TGTGCCAGCAGTGGGAGACAGGGAGGCACTGAAGCTTTCTTT. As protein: CASSGRQGGTEAFF.